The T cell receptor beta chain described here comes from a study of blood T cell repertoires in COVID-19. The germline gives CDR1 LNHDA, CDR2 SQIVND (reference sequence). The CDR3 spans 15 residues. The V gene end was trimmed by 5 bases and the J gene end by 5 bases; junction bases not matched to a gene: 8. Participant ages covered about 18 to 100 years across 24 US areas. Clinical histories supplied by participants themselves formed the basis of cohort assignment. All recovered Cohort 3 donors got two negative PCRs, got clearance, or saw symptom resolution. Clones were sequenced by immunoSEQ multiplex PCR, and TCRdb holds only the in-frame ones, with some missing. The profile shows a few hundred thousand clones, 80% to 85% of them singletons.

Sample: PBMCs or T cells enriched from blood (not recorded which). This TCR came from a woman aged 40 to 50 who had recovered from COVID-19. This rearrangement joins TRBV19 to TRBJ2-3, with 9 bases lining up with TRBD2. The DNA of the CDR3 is TGTGCCAGTAGTGCTCTAGCGGGAAATCAAGATACGCAGTATTTT. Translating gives CASSALAGNQDTQYF. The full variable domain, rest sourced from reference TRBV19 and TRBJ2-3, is DGGITQSPKYLFRKEGQNVTLSCEQNLNHDAMYWYRQDPGQGLRLIYYSQIVNDFQKGDIAEGYSVSREKKESFPLTVTSAQKNPTAFYLCASSALAGNQDTQYFGPGTRLTVL.